This record looks at one TCR beta chain sequence and its context. The sample comes from a study of blood T cell repertoires in COVID-19. Germline V gives CDR1 SGHTA, CDR2 FQGNSA. The CDR3 extends over 19 amino acids. The V and J ends lost 2 bases and 5 bases, in that order; junction bases with no gene match: 14. Those enrolled in Seattle joined during active infection and were followed longitudinally afterward. In the source study's methods: Nucleated cell number was recorded as an estimate derived from reference gene primer amplification. The protocol was immunoSEQ multiplex PCR, while the TCRdb copy is restricted to in-frame clones and leaves out a portion. For V, J and clone size, that table is used; D and trimming come from the DNA. Of about 180,000 clones listed, around 83% were seen once; the top ten hold under 10%.

This sequence originates from a woman aged 70-85 years with COVID-19, enrolled during active disease. This chain uses TRBV7-2 with TRBJ2-6, with 8 positions matching TRBD1. Sequences were obtained from peripheral blood. CDR3 bases: TGTGCCAGCAGCTTAACGGAGAGGACAGGGATAGTGCGGGCCAACGTCCTGACTTTC. Protein sequence: CASSLTERTGIVRANVLTF.